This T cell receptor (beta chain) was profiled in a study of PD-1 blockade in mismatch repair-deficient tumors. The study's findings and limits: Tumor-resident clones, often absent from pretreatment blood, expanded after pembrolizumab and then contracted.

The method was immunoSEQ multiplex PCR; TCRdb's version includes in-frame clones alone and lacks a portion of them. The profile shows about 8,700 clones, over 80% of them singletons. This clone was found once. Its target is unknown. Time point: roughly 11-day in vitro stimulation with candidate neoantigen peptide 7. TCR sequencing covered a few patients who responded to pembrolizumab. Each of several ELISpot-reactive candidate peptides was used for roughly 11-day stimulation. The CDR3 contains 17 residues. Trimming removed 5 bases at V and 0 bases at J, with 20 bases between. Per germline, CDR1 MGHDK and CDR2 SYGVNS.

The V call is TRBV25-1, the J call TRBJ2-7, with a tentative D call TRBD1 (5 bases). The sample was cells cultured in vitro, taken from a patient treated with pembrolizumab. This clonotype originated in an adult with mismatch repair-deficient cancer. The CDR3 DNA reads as TGTGCCAGCAGTAAGAAGGGGCCACTGCAGAGCTCCTACGAGCAGTACTTC. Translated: CASSKKGPLQSSYEQYF.